These 10 T cell receptor beta chains were all obtained from the same sample, sequenced in a study of immune heterogeneity within non-small cell lung tumors. Multiplex PCR (32 V and 13 J primers) was used to amplify the TCR beta CDR3. TCRdb reprocessed the multiplex PCR reads via MiXCR and lists one record per CDR3 protein. The table has around 9,800 distinct CDR3 sequences, approximately 20% seen once. Bulk tumor genomic DNA (around 660 ng per sample) served as template. Several biopsies per primary tumor were taken during surgery, spaced as far apart as possible. Patients had untreated, newly diagnosed non-small cell lung cancer and underwent curative surgery. Sequenced input: lung tumor tissue. The receptors were gathered from a man between 60 and 75 years old with non-small cell lung cancer.

A single count supports this clonotype. V gene TRBV19 combines with J gene TRBJ2-5, with TRBD1 as a possible D gene (6 bases). This CDR3 contains 15 residues. Germline CDR1 is LNHDA and CDR2 is SQIVND (reference sequence). V was trimmed by 6 bases and J by 8 bases, leaving 22 bases between them. The CDR3 loop reads CASSRSTGWGDTQYF. As DNA, the CDR3 is TGTGCCAGTAGCCGATCCACAGGGTGGGGAGATACCCAGTACTTC.

This rearrangement joins TRBV20-1 to TRBJ2-3, with D perhaps TRBD1 (5 bases). The CDR3 spans 12 residues. Germline-derived CDR1 and CDR2 are DFQATT and SNEGSKA (reference sequence). V shed 7 bases and J shed 4 bases, with 12 bases lying between them. The CDR3 nucleotides read TGCAGTGGGGGCGTACACCCAGATACGCAGTATTTT. Protein sequence: CSGGVHPDTQYF.

The J gene is TRBJ2-5, the V gene TRBV12-3 or TRBV12-4; 11 bases match TRBD2. The CDR3 totals 14 residues. The V segment lost 6 bases and the J segment 4 bases; nucleotides outside the gene matches: 4. CDR3 DNA sequence: TGTGCCAGCAGCCTAGCGGGAGGTGCAGAGACCCAGTACTTC. It is translated as CASSLAGGAETQYF.

The gene calls are TRBV2 and TRBJ2-3; 9 nucleotides line up with TRBD1. V gave up 8 bases and J gave up 4 bases; unmatched junction bases: 7. This CDR3 region has 14 residues. Germline V gene sequence: CDR1 SNHLY, CDR2 FYNNEI. CDR3 sequence: CASQGQGISDTQYF. CDR3 DNA: TGTGCCAGCCAAGGACAGGGGATATCAGATACGCAGTATTTT.

This clonotype counts as medium-sized. The V call is TRBV2, the J call TRBJ2-5; a weak D match, TRBD1 (6 bases). Germline CDR1 and CDR2: SNHLY and FYNNEI. The V gene lost 4 bases and the J gene lost 2 bases, with 8 bases spanning the gap. The CDR3 consists of 13 residues. CDR3 region: CASSGDRQETQYF. CDR3 bases: TGTGCCAGCAGTGGAGACAGGCAAGAGACCCAGTACTTC. Complete variable domain (other parts from reference TRBV2 and TRBJ2-5): EPEVTQTPSHQVTQMGQEVILRCVPISNHLYFYWYRQILGQKVEFLVSFYNNEISEKSEIFDDQFSVERPDGSNFTLKIRSTKLEDSAMYFCASSGDRQETQYFGPGTRLLVL.

This clonotype was seen many times. The chain employs TRBV9 and TRBJ2-2; D might be TRBD1 or TRBD2, each matching 5 bases. Trimming stripped 4 bases from V and 5 bases from J, with 15 bases between. The CDR3 is 15 residues long. CDR1 SGDLS and CDR2 YYNGEE come from the germline V gene. CDR3 nucleotide sequence: TGTGCCAGCAGCTTCCGGGGTGGGACGACCGGGGAGCTGTTTTTT. This gives the protein CASSFRGGTTGELFF.

CDR3 in amino acids: CASSLDGTGVYEQYF. The CDR3 bases are TGCGCCAGCAGCTTGGACGGGACAGGGGTCTACGAGCAGTACTTC. This rearrangement joins TRBV5-1 to TRBJ2-7; 10 bases align to TRBD1. V lost 0 bases and J lost 3; bases outside the gene matches: 3. Germline V gene data show CDR1 as SGHRS and CDR2 as YFSETQ. The CDR3 runs to 15 residues.

This clonotype came up a few times. The chain recombines TRBV5-8 with TRBJ1-2; D is ambiguous. The CDR3 loop spans 14 amino acids. V lost 0 bases, J lost 8 bases, and 14 bases lay in between. Per the germline V gene, CDR1 is SGHTS and CDR2 is YDEGEE. This CDR3 reads CASSLGPAGGGYTF. In DNA form, the CDR3 reads TGTGCCAGCAGCTTGGGACCCGCGGGTGGCGGCTACACCTTC.

Regarding this clonotype: It may be a read error: a sequence one base away is much more abundant. V is TRBV30 and J is TRBJ1-4; a possible D gene is TRBD1 (5 bases). The germline CDR1 and CDR2 sequences are GTSNPN and SVGIG (reference sequence). This CDR3 has 15 amino acids. Deletions cut 4 bases from V and 2 bases from J, with 14 bases between. The CDR3 sequence is CAWNGTWGTNEKLFF. CDR3 coding DNA: TGTGCCTGGAACGGGACCTGGGGGACTAATGAAAAACTGTTTTTT.

This sequence joins TRBV11-2 and TRBJ2-4, with D perhaps matching TRBD2 (5 bases). CDR1 is SGHAT and CDR2 is FQNNGV in the germline V gene. The CDR3 totals 15 residues. The V end was cut by 5 bases, the J end by 8 bases, with 19 bases between. The CDR3 reads CASSVRAQRFHIQYF. The CDR3 coding sequence is TGTGCCAGCAGCGTCCGGGCCCAGCGGTTTCACATTCAGTACTTC.